This TCR beta chain was recorded in a study of blood T cells in healthy people across ages. Germline assignment: CDR1 SGHKS and CDR2 YYEKEE (reference sequence). This CDR3 is 13 amino acids long. The ends were cut back, 4 bases at V and 9 bases at J, with 14 bases in the middle. A J-beta primer mix and a sample-barcoded 5' primer were used in a second PCR of roughly 6 to 12 cycles. A tag from a template-switch adaptor with 12 random nucleotides marked each cDNA molecule. TCRdb analysed the 5' RACE reads with MiXCR anew, one entry per CDR3 protein. The sample includes over 950,000 distinct CDR3 sequences, around two fifths seen only once; the top ten take under 15%. About this clonotype itself: The antigen remains undetermined.

Study-level results: Unknown donor CMV status possibly confounded expanded clonotype changes. TCR beta diversity tracked closely with naive T cell percentage.

The sequence came from a man between 18 and 29 years old in good health. The sample taken for sequencing was blood. The V gene is TRBV5-5, the J gene TRBJ2-1; TRBD2 is a possible D gene (7 bases). The CDR3 DNA reads as TGTGCCAGCAGCAAACCAGGGGAGGGTGAGCAGTTCTTC. This codes for CASSKPGEGEQFF.